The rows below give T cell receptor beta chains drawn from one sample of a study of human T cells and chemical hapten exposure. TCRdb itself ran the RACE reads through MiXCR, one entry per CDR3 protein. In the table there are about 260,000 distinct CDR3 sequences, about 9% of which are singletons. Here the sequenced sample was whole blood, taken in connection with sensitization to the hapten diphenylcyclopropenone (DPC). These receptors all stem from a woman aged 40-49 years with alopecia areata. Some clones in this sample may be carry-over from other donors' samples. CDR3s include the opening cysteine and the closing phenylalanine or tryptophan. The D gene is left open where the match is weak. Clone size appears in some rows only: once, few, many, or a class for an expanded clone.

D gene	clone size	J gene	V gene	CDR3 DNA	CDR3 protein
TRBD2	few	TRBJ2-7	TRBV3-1	TGTGCCAGCAGCCAAGGAGCGGGAGCGGTCTACGAGCAGTACTTC	CASSQGAGAVYEQYF
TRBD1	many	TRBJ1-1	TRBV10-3	TGTGCCATCAGTGACTCACCGGGACAGGGGAACATGAACACTGAAGCTTTCTTT	CAISDSPGQGNMNTEAFF
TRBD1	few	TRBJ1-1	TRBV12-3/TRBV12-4	TGTGCCAGCAGGGGGGGGACAGTGCGAGAAGCTTTCTTT	CASRGGTVREAFF
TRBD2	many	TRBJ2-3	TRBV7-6	TGTGCCAGCAGCTTAGTGGCTAGCGGACGCACAGATACGCAGTATTTT	CASSLVASGRTDTQYF
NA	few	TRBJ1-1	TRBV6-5	TGTGCCAGCAGCCAGACAGCCTTGAACACTGAAGCTTTCTTT	CASSQTALNTEAFF
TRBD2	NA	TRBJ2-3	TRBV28	TGTGCCAGCGGCGGGACTAGAGGGGGGGGCACAGATACGCAGTATTTT	CASGGTRGGGTDTQYF
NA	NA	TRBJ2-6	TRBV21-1	TGTGCCAGCAGCAAAGGATTGATGGGCGCTGGGGCCAACGTCCTGACTTTC	CASSKGLMGAGANVLTF
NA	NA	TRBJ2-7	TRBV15	TGTGCCACCAGCAGAGAGGGGACAAGCTCCTACGAGCAGTACTTC	CATSREGTSSYEQYF
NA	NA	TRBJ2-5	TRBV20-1	TGCAGTGCTAGACCCCCAGGAGGGAACCAAGAGACCCAGTACTTC	CSARPPGGNQETQYF
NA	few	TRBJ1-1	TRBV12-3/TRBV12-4	TGTGCCAGCAGTTCTGAGATCCCGAACACTGAAGCTTTCTTT	CASSSEIPNTEAFF
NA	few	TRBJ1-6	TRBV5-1	TGCGCCAGCAGCTTGGAGCGGGGGCGGGCACCCCTCCACTTT	CASSLERGRAPLHF
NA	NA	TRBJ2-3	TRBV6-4	TGTGCCAGCAGTCCCGAGAGGGGAGATACGCAGTATTTT	CASSPERGDTQYF
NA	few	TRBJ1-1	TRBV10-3	TGTGCCATCAGTTCACGGGACACTGAAGCTTTCTTT	CAISSRDTEAFF
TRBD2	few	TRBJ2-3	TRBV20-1	TGCAGTGCCCCACCGGGGGGGAGGGCCGATACGCAGTATTTT	CSAPPGGRADTQYF
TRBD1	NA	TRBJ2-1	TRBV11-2	TGTGCCAGCAGCTTAGTTAGACAGGGTAATGAGCAGTTCTTC	CASSLVRQGNEQFF
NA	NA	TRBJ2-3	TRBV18	TGTGCCATCTCACCAATGAGCACAGATACGCAGTATTTT	CAISPMSTDTQYF
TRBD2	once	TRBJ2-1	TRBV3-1	TGTGCCAGCAGCCTTGGACTAGCGCAGTTGGGCAATGAGCAGTTCTTC	CASSLGLAQLGNEQFF
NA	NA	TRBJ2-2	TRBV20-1	TGCAGTGCTAGAGATCGACGGAGGACCGGGGAGCTGTTTTTT	CSARDRRRTGELFF
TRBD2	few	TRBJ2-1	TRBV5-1	TGCGCCAGCAGCTCGCCTAGCGGCCAGCGAGGCAATGAGCAGTTCTTC	CASSSPSGQRGNEQFF
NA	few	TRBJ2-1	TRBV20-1	TGCAGTGCTAGGGCCCCGGGACTCGGCTCCTACAATGAGCAGTTCTTC	CSARAPGLGSYNEQFF
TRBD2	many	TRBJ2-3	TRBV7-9	TGTGCCAGCAGCTCACCCACTAGCGGGAGACATTCTAGCACAGATACGCAGTATTTT	CASSSPTSGRHSSTDTQYF
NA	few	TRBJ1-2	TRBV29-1	TGCAGCGTTGACGTGGGGCTATTTGGGACTAACTATGGCTACACCTTC	CSVDVGLFGTNYGYTF
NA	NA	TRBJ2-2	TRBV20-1	TGCAGTGCATCCAGGGGCACCGGGGAGCTGTTTTTT	CSASRGTGELFF
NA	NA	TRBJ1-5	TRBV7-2	TGTGCCAGCAGCTTAATTCGAGAGAGCAATCAGCCCCAGCATTTT	CASSLIRESNQPQHF
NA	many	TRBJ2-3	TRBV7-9	TGTGCCAGCAGCCCACATGGCGGGGCAGATACGCAGTATTTT	CASSPHGGADTQYF
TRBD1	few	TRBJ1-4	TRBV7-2	TGTGCCAGCAGCTTGGACAGGGGGGATAAAAAACTGTTTTTT	CASSLDRGDKKLFF
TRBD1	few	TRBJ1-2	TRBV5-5	TGTGCCAGCAGCTTCCAGACAGGGCCCTATGGCTACACCTTC	CASSFQTGPYGYTF
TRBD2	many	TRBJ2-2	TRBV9	TGTGCCAGCAGCGTAGGGGGACTAGGCTCCGGGGAGCTGTTTTTT	CASSVGGLGSGELFF
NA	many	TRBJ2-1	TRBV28	TGTGCCAGCAGTCCCTGGACAAAGGGAGATGAGCAGTTCTTC	CASSPWTKGDEQFF
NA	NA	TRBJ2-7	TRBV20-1	TGCAGTGCTAACCGGGACCTGGCCTACGAGCAGTACTTC	CSANRDLAYEQYF
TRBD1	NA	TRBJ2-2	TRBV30	TGTGCCTGGAGTAAGGCAGGGGGCACCGGGGAGCTGTTTTTT	CAWSKAGGTGELFF
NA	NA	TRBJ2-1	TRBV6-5	TGTGCCAGCAGTTGGCATTTTGAGCAGTTCTTC	CASSWHFEQFF
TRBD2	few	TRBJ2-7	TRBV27	TGTGCCAGCAGTTTACTAGCGGGAGCCACCTACGAGCAGTACTTC	CASSLLAGATYEQYF
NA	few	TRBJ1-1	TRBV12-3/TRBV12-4	TGTGCCAGCAGCTTTGCGGGGGCTGAAGCTTTCTTT	CASSFAGAEAFF
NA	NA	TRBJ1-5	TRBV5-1	TGCGCCAGCAGCCTCGGACGAGAACAGCCCCAGCATTTT	CASSLGREQPQHF
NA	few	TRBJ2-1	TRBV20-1	TGCAGTGCCCCCCGGGCGGGATACAATGAGCAGTTCTTC	CSAPRAGYNEQFF
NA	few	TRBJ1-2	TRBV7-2	TGTGCCAGCAGCTTAGCGGCAGGAGCTAACTATGGCTACACCTTC	CASSLAAGANYGYTF
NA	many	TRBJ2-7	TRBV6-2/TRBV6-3	TGTGCCAGCACCCATCGTTTCGAGCAGTACTTC	CASTHRFEQYF
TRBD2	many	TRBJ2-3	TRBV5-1	TGCGCCAGCAGCTTCAATCCAGCGGGGAGCACAGATACGCAGTATTTT	CASSFNPAGSTDTQYF
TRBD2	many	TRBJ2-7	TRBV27	TGTGCCAGCAAACTAGCGGGAGGGAAGTACGAGCAGTACTTC	CASKLAGGKYEQYF
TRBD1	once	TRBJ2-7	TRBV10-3	TGTGCCATCGGTCAGGGGGCAAGGGAGCAGTACTTC	CAIGQGAREQYF
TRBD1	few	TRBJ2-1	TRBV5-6	TGTGCCAGCAGCTTACAGGGGATCCCCTCTAACAATGAGCAGTTCTTC	CASSLQGIPSNNEQFF